Below are 17 T cell receptor beta chains sequenced from a single sample in a study of blood T cell repertoires in COVID-19. Assay: immunoSEQ multiplex PCR; the TCRdb copy retains only in-frame clones and omits some. The sample holds 20,000 to 25,000 clones; under 90% are singletons and the top ten take about 6.5%. The sample taken for sequencing was peripheral blood. Source of these receptors: a man in his sixties or seventies with acute or convalescent COVID-19.

This chain uses TRBV21-1 with TRBJ2-2; the table's D call, TRBD1, was not checked against the DNA. TRBV21-1 is deemed a pseudogene. The CDR3 totals 18 residues. Here the CDR3 DNA reads TGTGCCAGCAGCCCCCGAAAGAACAGGGGCTCAGACACCGGGGAGCTGTTTTTT. Its protein product is CASSPRKNRGSDTGELFF.

V is TRBV30 and J is TRBJ2-7; 7 bases map to TRBD1. Trimming took 1 base from V and 5 from J; bases not matched to a gene: 8. CDR3 size: 14 residues. The germline gives CDR1 GTSNPN, CDR2 SVGIG (reference sequence). The CDR3 DNA sequence: TGTGCCTGGAGTGAACACAGGGGCAGGAACGAGCAGTACTTC. It translates to CAWSEHRGRNEQYF.

This chain joins TRBV30 and TRBJ2-7, with D possibly TRBD2 on 6 matching bases. Trimming shortened V by 5 bases and J by 5 bases, and 13 bases separated the two germline ends. Germline V gives CDR1 GTSNPN, CDR2 SVGIG (reference sequence). CDR3 length equals 12 residues. This chain's CDR3 is CAWAAGTHEQYF. As DNA, the CDR3 is TGTGCCTGGGCGGCGGGAACCCACGAGCAGTACTTC.

This clone was detected only a few times. V is TRBV19 and J is TRBJ1-2; 11 positions agree with TRBD1. Germline V gene lookup returns CDR1 LNHDA and CDR2 SQIVND (reference sequence). V was clipped by 4 bases and J by 3 bases; unmatched bases: 4. The CDR3 totals 15 residues. The DNA for the CDR3 is TGTGCCAGTAGTACCCCGGGACAGGGGGACTATGGCTACACCTTC. It translates to CASSTPGQGDYGYTF.

CDR3 protein: CASSLVEDPYEQYF. Here the CDR3 DNA reads TGCGCCAGCAGCTTGGTGGAGGATCCCTACGAGCAGTACTTC. The chain has TRBV5-1 and TRBJ2-7; D is perhaps TRBD2 (5 bases). Germline assignment: CDR1 SGHRS and CDR2 YFSETQ. V dropped 0 bases and J dropped 2 bases, with 9 bases sitting between them. The CDR3 is made up of 14 amino acids.

This rearrangement joins TRBV6-6 to TRBJ1-6; a weak D match, TRBD1 (5 bases). Germline loops: CDR1 MNHNY, CDR2 SVGAGI (reference sequence). The V end lost 6 bases, the J end lost 5 bases, and 11 bases lay between the germline ends. CDR3 size: 14 residues. CDR3 in amino acids: CASRHGQNNSPLHF. Written as DNA, the CDR3 is TGTGCCAGCAGACACGGACAAAATAATTCACCCCTCCACTTT.

The V call is TRBV2, the J call TRBJ1-3; TRBD1 aligns across 7 bases. The V gene end was trimmed by 6 bases and the J gene end by 4 bases; junction bases not matched to a gene: 12. CDR1 and CDR2 (germline): SNHLY, FYNNEI. The length of the CDR3 is 16 residues. The CDR3 DNA follows: TGTGCCAGCAGAGACGATCAACAGGGGAGCGGAAACACCATATATTTT. Translated, it gives CASRDDQQGSGNTIYF.

This chain uses TRBV18 with TRBJ1-5; D gene unclear. CDR3 size: 14 residues. The V end lost 3 bases, the J end lost 2 bases, and 8 bases lay between the germline ends. Germline V gene sequence: CDR1 KGHSH, CDR2 LQKENI. Here the CDR3 reads CASSPRQGNQPQHF. As DNA, the CDR3 is TGTGCCAGCTCACCCCGTCAGGGCAATCAGCCCCAGCATTTT.

This clone turned up a few times. This rearrangement joins TRBV4-3 to TRBJ2-1; tentatively, D is TRBD1 (5 bases). Germline loops: CDR1 LGHNA, CDR2 YSLEER. The CDR3 consists of 16 residues. V was cut by 1 base and J by 8 bases, with 18 bases left in between. CDR3 protein: CASSQGGVGAQDEQFF. Here the CDR3 DNA reads TGCGCCAGCAGCCAAGGTGGGGTAGGGGCTCAGGATGAGCAGTTCTTC.

This chain links TRBV5-1 with TRBJ2-1, with 14 bases lining up with TRBD2. Looked up from germline, CDR1 is SGHRS and CDR2 is YFSETQ. This CDR3 has 14 amino acids. Trimming at V came to 3 bases and at J to 10 bases, leaving 3 bases not matched to a gene. CDR3 residues: CASSWGLAGAEQFF. The DNA for the CDR3 is TGCGCCAGCAGCTGGGGACTAGCGGGAGCCGAGCAGTTCTTC.

The chain has TRBV19 and TRBJ1-5; D is undetermined. CDR1 is LNHDA, CDR2 SQIVND, per germline (reference sequence). The CDR3 is 17 residues long. Trimming shortened V by 5 bases and J by 0 bases, and 17 bases separated the two germline ends. In DNA, the CDR3 is TGTGCCAGTAGTGATAGAACCGGAGCCCATAGCAATCAGCCCCAGCATTTT. Protein product: CASSDRTGAHSNQPQHF.

This clone was picked up a small number of times. The J gene is TRBJ2-1, the V gene TRBV12-3 or TRBV12-4; TRBD1 aligns across 7 bases. The CDR3 is 13 amino acids. V shed 4 bases, J shed 9 bases, and the junction held 6 bases outside the gene matches. The chain's CDR3 is CASSYNRGGEQFF. The DNA for the CDR3 is TGTGCCAGCAGTTACAACAGGGGCGGTGAGCAGTTCTTC.

The rearrangement uses TRBV6-2 or TRBV6-3 and TRBJ1-5; TRBD1 agrees at 7 bases. The V gene end was trimmed by 5 bases and the J gene end by 7 bases; junction bases not matched to a gene: 11. The CDR3 covers 15 residues. In germline, CDR1 is MNHEY, CDR2 SVGEGT. The CDR3 bases are TGTGCCAGCAGTATTCCGGGACAGTCGTACCAGCCCCAGCATTTT. This sequence encodes CASSIPGQSYQPQHF.

The chain joins TRBV9 to TRBJ1-2; 10 nucleotides match TRBD1. The CDR3 covers 13 residues. Germline-derived CDR1 and CDR2 are SGDLS and YYNGEE. V gave up 7 bases and J gave up 8 bases; unmatched junction bases: 8. The CDR3 reads CASCDRGLRGYTF. The CDR3 coding sequence is TGTGCCAGCTGCGACAGGGGGCTGAGGGGCTACACCTTC.

The chain links TRBV3-1 (or the pseudogene TRBV3-2) to TRBJ2-1; 7 positions match TRBD2. V gave up 4 bases and J gave up 3 bases; unmatched junction bases: 6. This CDR3 contains 15 residues. Per germline, CDR1 LGHDT and CDR2 YNNKEL (reference sequence). Here the CDR3 reads CASSPAGARYNEQFF. The CDR3 DNA sequence: TGTGCCAGCAGCCCTGCGGGAGCACGCTACAATGAGCAGTTCTTC.

The chain recombines TRBV5-4 with TRBJ2-6, with TRBD1 matching over 12 bases. The germline V gene has CDR1 SGHNT and CDR2 YYREEE (reference sequence). The CDR3 has 17 amino acids. V lost 3 bases and J lost 4; bases outside the gene matches: 5. The CDR3 DNA is TGTGCCAGCAGCTCGCCGGGACAGGGGGCCGGGGCCAACGTCCTGACTTTC. Residues: CASSSPGQGAGANVLTF.

The V call is TRBV30, the J call TRBJ1-2, with no clear D. The CDR3 contains 14 residues. Trimming took off 0 bases at V and 2 bases at J, with 10 bases between the two ends. Germline lookup yields CDR1 GTSNPN and CDR2 SVGIG (reference sequence). The CDR3 DNA reads TGTGCCTGGAGTGTAAACAGCCTGAACTATGGCTACACCTTC. This gives the protein CAWSVNSLNYGYTF.